The rows below give T cell receptor beta chains drawn from one sample of a study of shared clonotypes between healthy human individuals. Profiled with immunoSEQ multiplex PCR; TCRdb holds only in-frame clones, not every one. There are about 2 million clones in the sample; 95% occur only once, and under 0.15% lies in the top ten. Sample: naive CD4+ T cells sorted from blood. The origin of the receptors is a man between 18 and 29 years old in good health. Both conserved end residues are part of each CDR3. D genes are given only for firm matches. The listing skips clone size in some rows; elsewhere it reads once, few, many or a size class.

TRBJ1-5 - - TRBV28 TGTGCCAGCAGTTTATCAACACAGGGCAATCAGCCCCAGCATTTT CASSLSTQGNQPQHF
TRBJ1-5 - TRBD1 TRBV2 TGTGCCAGCAGGGACAGGGCATATAGCAATCAGCCCCAGCATTTT CASRDRAYSNQPQHF
TRBJ2-7 - - TRBV6-6 TGTGCCGGACCGGTCCTCTCCCACGTGCAGTACTTC CAGPVLSHVQYF
TRBJ2-3 - - TRBV4-3 TGCGCCAGCAGCCAAGGTCTCTCGGGAGTACCAGATACGCAGTATTTT CASSQGLSGVPDTQYF
TRBJ2-1 - - TRBV7-3 TGTGCCAGCAGCCTATCCCGCGACGGCGGGGTCGGCAATGAGCAGTTCTTC CASSLSRDGGVGNEQFF
TRBJ2-7 - - TRBV28 TGTGCCAGCAGTTTACCTGTCGGGGGTGCCTACGAGCAGTACTTC CASSLPVGGAYEQYF
TRBJ1-2 - - TRBV9 TGTGCCAGCAGCCCCCACGAGCGGGGCTACACCTTC CASSPHERGYTF
TRBJ2-2 - TRBD2 TRBV9 TGTGCCAGCAGCGTAGGCCTTGCCGGGAGGGCCTCGGACACCGGGGAGCTGTTTTTT CASSVGLAGRASDTGELFF
TRBJ2-2 - - TRBV28 TGTGCCAGCAGTTTTCCGACCGGGGAGCTGTTTTTT CASSFPTGELFF
TRBJ1-5 - TRBD1 TRBV6-5 TGTGCCAGCAGAGACAGGGTAGATCAGCCCCAGCATTTT CASRDRVDQPQHF
TRBJ2-5 - - TRBV7-8 TGTGCCAGCAGCTTAGCCGCAGCGGTCCAAGAGACCCAGTACTTC CASSLAAAVQETQYF
TRBJ2-3 - TRBD2 TRBV30 TGTGCCTGGGGTCTAGCGGGGGGAGGGGATACGCAGTATTTT CAWGLAGGGDTQYF
TRBJ1-4 - - TRBV18 TGTGCCAGCTCACAAAGGAAAGCAACTAATGAAAAACTGTTTTTT CASSQRKATNEKLFF
TRBJ1-5 - - TRBV7-2 TGTGCCAGCAGCTTAGCGGGCCCGATAGTCAATCAGCCCCAGCATTTT CASSLAGPIVNQPQHF
TRBJ2-3 - - TRBV30 TGTGCCTGGAGCGGGTTGGATACGCAGTATTTT CAWSGLDTQYF
TRBJ1-6 - TRBD1 TRBV7-2 TGTGCCAGCAGCTCCCGACAGGGCCGGAATTCACCCCTCCACTTT CASSSRQGRNSPLHF
TRBJ1-1 - TRBD1 TRBV6-1 TGTGCCAGCAGTTGGGACAGGGCTACTGAAGCTTTCTTT CASSWDRATEAFF
TRBJ2-7 - TRBD1 TRBV7-9 TGTGCCAGCAGCTTAGGGGCTGGGACAGCCAACTTCCAGCAGTACTTC CASSLGAGTANFQQYF
TRBJ1-1 - - TRBV7-7 TGTGCTAGCAGCCGATGGGGGGGCTGGAACACTGAAGCTTTCTTT CASSRWGGWNTEAFF
TRBJ1-4 - - TRBV30 TGTGCCTGGAGTGTTGGGTTGGGCAGGGCGACTCCCGACGGGAATGAAAAACTGTTTTTT CAWSVGLGRATPDGNEKLFF
TRBJ2-3 - TRBD2 TRBV5-1 TGCGCCAGCAGCTTGACTGGGACTAGCCGCGGGGATACGCAGTATTTT CASSLTGTSRGDTQYF
TRBJ2-7 - TRBD2 TRBV30 TGTGCCTGGAGTGTCATGAGGACTAGCGGGGAGACCTACGAGCAGTACTTC CAWSVMRTSGETYEQYF
TRBJ1-6 - - TRBV13 TGTGCCAGCAGCCACGGACAGAGCTATAATTCACCCCTCCACTTT CASSHGQSYNSPLHF
TRBJ2-2 - TRBD1 TRBV28 TGTGCCAGCAGAACAGGGGGCTTCGACACCGGGGAGCTGTTTTTT CASRTGGFDTGELFF
TRBJ1-6 - TRBD1 TRBV5-4 TGTGCCGGCCGCCGGGACAGTCATAATTCACCCCTCCACTTT CAGRRDSHNSPLHF
TRBJ1-1 - - TRBV28 TGTGCCAGCAGTTTAGAGGCCACTGAAGCTTTCTTT CASSLEATEAFF
TRBJ2-1 - TRBD2 TRBV18 TGTGCCAGCTCACCCTACGGGGGGGACAATGAGCAGTTCTTC CASSPYGGDNEQFF
TRBJ2-1 - TRBD2 TRBV5-4 TGTGCCAGCAGCTCTGCGGGGGGGCCGGACAATGAGCAGTTCTTC CASSSAGGPDNEQFF
TRBJ2-7 few - TRBV11-2 TGTGCCAGCAGCCGCATGGGTAGCGGAAACTCCTACGAGCAGTACTTC CASSRMGSGNSYEQYF
TRBJ2-2 - - TRBV10-1 TGCGCCAGCAGCGAAGGGATTCCCGGGGAGCTGTTTTTT CASSEGIPGELFF
TRBJ1-2 once - TRBV6-5 TGTGCCAGCAGCCCCGGGACAATCCTCTATGGCTACACCTTC CASSPGTILYGYTF
TRBJ2-3 - - TRBV6-5 TGTGCCAGCAGAGGACTACACACAGATACGCAGTATTTT CASRGLHTDTQYF
TRBJ1-2 - - TRBV6-5 TGTGCCAGCAGTACGCGGACCTTCTATGGCTACACCTTC CASSTRTFYGYTF
TRBJ1-2 - TRBD1 TRBV6-6 TGTGCCAGCACCGGGACAGGGACTGGGAGGGGCTACACCTTC CASTGTGTGRGYTF
TRBJ1-4 - - TRBV11-2 TGTGCCAGCAGCTTAACTACCGGGTGGGGAGAAAAACTGTTTTTT CASSLTTGWGEKLFF
TRBJ1-6 - - TRBV28 TGTGCCAGCAGTTTTCAGGGTTTGCCCTATAATTCACCCCTCCACTTT CASSFQGLPYNSPLHF
TRBJ2-7 - TRBD2 TRBV7-8 TGTGCCAGCAGCTTAGTTTGGCCAGCGGGAATCTCCTACGAGCAGTACTTC CASSLVWPAGISYEQYF
TRBJ2-7 - - TRBV2 TGTGCCAGCAGTATCGTAGAGACCTACGAGCAGTACTTC CASSIVETYEQYF
TRBJ1-2 - TRBD1 TRBV27 TGTGCCAGCAAGCACAGGGGGCGGATGGATGGCTACACCTTC CASKHRGRMDGYTF
TRBJ2-5 - - TRBV7-9 TGTGCCAGCAGCTTAGACAGGCTAACCGAGACCCAGTACTTC CASSLDRLTETQYF
TRBJ1-4 - - TRBV2 TGTGCCGGGGGACAAAACGCTGCAACTAATGAAAAACTGTTTTTT CAGGQNAATNEKLFF
TRBJ2-2 - TRBD1 TRBV4-1 TGCGCCAGCAACGAGCCCACCAGGGACAGCGGGGAGCTGTTTTTT CASNEPTRDSGELFF
TRBJ2-1 - TRBD2 TRBV12-5 TGTGCTAGTGGTTTGGATTCTGGGACTAGCCCCTACAATGAGCAGTTCTTC CASGLDSGTSPYNEQFF
TRBJ2-3 - - TRBV19 TGTGCCAGTAGTATCCAGGGCGCGGATACGCAGTATTTT CASSIQGADTQYF